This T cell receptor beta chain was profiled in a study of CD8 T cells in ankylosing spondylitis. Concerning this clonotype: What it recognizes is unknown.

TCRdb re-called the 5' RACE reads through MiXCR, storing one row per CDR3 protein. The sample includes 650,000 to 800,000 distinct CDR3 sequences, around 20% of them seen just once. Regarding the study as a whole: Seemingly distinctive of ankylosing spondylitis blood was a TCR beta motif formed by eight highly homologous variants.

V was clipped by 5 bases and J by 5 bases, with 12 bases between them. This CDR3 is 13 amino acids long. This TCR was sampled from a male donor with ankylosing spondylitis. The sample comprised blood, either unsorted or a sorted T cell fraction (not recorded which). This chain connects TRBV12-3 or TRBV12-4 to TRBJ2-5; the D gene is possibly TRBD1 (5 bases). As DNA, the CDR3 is TGTGCCAGCAGTCTAGACAGTCCGGAGACCCAGTACTTC. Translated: CASSLDSPETQYF.